A single sample gave rise to the 29 T cell receptor beta chains below, sequenced in a study of response to subunit inactivated influenza vaccine. TCRdb called the RT-PCR reads again in MiXCR, with one record for every CDR3 protein. This table holds more than 200,000 distinct CDR3 sequences, over 9% found once. Sequencing was performed on non-naive T cells sorted from PBMCs, taken 14 days before vaccination. Receptors were obtained from a man aged 50 to 60 who received an inactivated influenza vaccine.

This clonotype was seen repeatedly, ten times or more. The rearrangement joins TRBV12-3 or TRBV12-4 to TRBJ1-4; 7 bases agree with TRBD1. V trimming: 7 bases; J trimming: 8 bases; junction bases outside the gene matches: 10. CDR3 length: 14 residues. This chain's CDR3 is CASTQQGSREKLFF. The DNA of the CDR3 is TGTGCCAGCACCCAACAGGGGAGCAGGGAAAAACTGTTTTTT.

This chain links TRBV7-9 with TRBJ2-3, with D perhaps TRBD1 (5 bases). Germline CDR1 SEHNR, CDR2 FQNEAQ (reference sequence). This CDR3 has 14 amino acids. The V end lost 5 bases, the J end lost 1 base, and 10 bases lay between the germline ends. CDR3 coding DNA: TGTGCCAGCAGCAACATCAGGGGCACAGATACGCAGTATTTT. Amino acids: CASSNIRGTDTQYF.

V is TRBV4-2 and J is TRBJ2-1, with a weak D call TRBD2 (6 bases). The CDR3 spans 16 residues. In germline, CDR1 is LGHNA, CDR2 YNFKEQ. Deletions cut 0 bases from V and 2 bases from J, with 11 bases between. The CDR3 spells CASSQDLRGAYNEQFF. CDR3 DNA sequence: TGTGCCAGCAGCCAAGATTTGCGGGGTGCCTACAATGAGCAGTTCTTC.

This clonotype was detected only a few times. V gene TRBV20-1 combines with J gene TRBJ2-1, with 10 nucleotides matching TRBD2. The CDR3 is 14 amino acids. With V trimmed by 0 bases and J by 7 bases, 3 bases remained unmatched. Germline assignment: CDR1 DFQATT and CDR2 SNEGSKA (reference sequence). Written as DNA, the CDR3 is TGCAGTGCTAGAGATAGCGGGAGGTGGAATGAGCAGTTCTTC. Its translation is CSARDSGRWNEQFF.

This clonotype has a handful of counts. The chain links TRBV2 to TRBJ1-3; no reliable D call. In germline, CDR1 is SNHLY, CDR2 FYNNEI. Between the trimmed V and J ends, which lost 4 bases and 0 bases, there was a span of 7 bases. This CDR3 contains 14 residues. For the CDR3, the DNA is TGTGCCAGCAGTGCTTCCACCTCTGGAAACACCATATATTTT. Protein product: CASSASTSGNTIYF.

This CDR3 is CASSRREPGEQYF. The CDR3 DNA sequence: TGCGCCAGCAGCCGGAGGGAGCCAGGCGAGCAGTACTTC. V usage is TRBV5-1 and J usage is TRBJ2-7, with D perhaps matching TRBD2 (6 bases). V was trimmed by 4 bases and J by 6 bases, leaving 14 bases between them. This CDR3 is built from 13 residues. In germline, CDR1 is SGHRS, CDR2 YFSETQ.

The chain has TRBV28 and TRBJ2-7; 9 bases align to TRBD2. The CDR3 sequence is 14 residues long. Germline assignment: CDR1 MDHEN and CDR2 SYDVKM. V lost 6 bases to trimming and J lost 0 bases; unmatched junction nucleotides: 3. As DNA, the CDR3 is TGTGCCAGCAGCAGCGGGAGGAACTCCTACGAGCAGTACTTC. Translating it yields CASSSGRNSYEQYF.

This clonotype has a handful of counts. This chain joins TRBV19 and TRBJ2-7; the D is unclear. This CDR3 has 13 amino acids. Germline CDR1 LNHDA, CDR2 SQIVND (reference sequence). The ends were cut back, 5 bases at V and 8 bases at J, with 16 bases in the middle. The CDR3 DNA is TGTGCCAGTAGTGGCACGTATGGTTTCCAGCAGTACTTC. Protein: CASSGTYGFQQYF.

This clonotype was found many times. The chain employs TRBV27 and TRBJ2-1, with D possibly being TRBD1 or TRBD2 (5 bases each). In germline, CDR1 is MNHEY, CDR2 SMNVEV (reference sequence). The V gene lost 6 bases and the J gene lost 7 bases, with 16 bases spanning the gap. This CDR3 contains 14 residues. The CDR3 region has the DNA TGTGCCAGCAGCGACCGGGGACCTAGGAATGAGCAGTTCTTC. Amino acids: CASSDRGPRNEQFF.

In its sample, this clonotype was seen a few times. The rearrangement uses TRBV14 and TRBJ2-1; tentative D call: TRBD1 (5 bases). The V gene lost 1 base and the J gene lost 15 bases, with 16 bases spanning the gap. The germline CDR1 and CDR2 sequences are SGHDN and FVKESK. The CDR3 runs 13 residues. CDR3 sequence reads: CASSQGSIRGPFF. The CDR3 DNA is TGTGCCAGCAGCCAAGGATCCATAAGGGGCCCGTTCTTC.

The CDR3 spells CASRPSQTRVPFF. The CDR3 DNA sequence: TGTGCCAGCAGACCTTCCCAGACCCGGGTTCCGTTCTTC. The rearrangement links TRBV6-6 to TRBJ2-1; D unresolved. In germline, CDR1 is MNHNY, CDR2 SVGAGI (reference sequence). The CDR3 loop spans 13 amino acids. The germline V and J ends were trimmed by 6 bases and 15 bases, with 21 bases remaining between them.

This clonotype came up a few times. The J gene is TRBJ2-5, the V gene TRBV11-1, with D maybe TRBD2 (5 bases). Germline-derived CDR1 and CDR2 are SGHAT and FQDESV (reference sequence). The CDR3 sequence is 13 residues long. V was cut by 3 bases and J by 5 bases, with 10 bases left in between. The CDR3 region is CASSFDYVETQYF. The DNA for the CDR3 is TGTGCCAGCAGCTTTGACTACGTGGAGACCCAGTACTTC.

This clonotype was found many times. The chain has TRBV29-1 and TRBJ2-2; perhaps TRBD1 as D (5 bases). The CDR3 totals 14 residues. V dropped 7 bases and J dropped 0 bases, with 12 bases sitting between them. Germline assignment: CDR1 SQVTM and CDR2 ANQGSEA. CDR3 residues: CSAKGLSNTGELFF. The CDR3 nucleotides read TGCAGCGCCAAGGGGCTTTCGAACACCGGGGAGCTGTTTTTT.

The chain has TRBV19 and TRBJ1-2, with D tentatively TRBD1 (5 bases). The ends were cut back, 8 bases at V and 1 base at J, with 11 bases in the middle. Germline V gives CDR1 LNHDA, CDR2 SQIVND (reference sequence). The CDR3 has 13 amino acids. The CDR3 sequence: CASVGAVNYGYTF. In DNA, the CDR3 is TGTGCCAGTGTCGGGGCAGTTAACTATGGCTACACCTTC.

This clonotype was observed a few times. This sequence joins TRBV18 and TRBJ2-1; the D gene is possibly TRBD2 (6 bases). Germline lookup yields CDR1 KGHSH and CDR2 LQKENI. The CDR3 is 13 residues long. The V and J ends lost 2 bases and 10 bases respectively, with 12 bases between them. CDR3 in amino acids: CASSPDGRGEQFF. Here the CDR3 DNA reads TGTGCCAGCTCACCAGACGGGAGAGGGGAGCAGTTCTTC.

This clonotype was counted between two and nine times. The V and J genes are TRBV9 and TRBJ2-3; the D is unclear. The CDR3 loop spans 13 amino acids. The V and J ends lost 0 bases and 12 bases respectively, with 14 bases between them. Germline CDR1 SGDLS, CDR2 YYNGEE. The CDR3 region has the DNA TGTGCCAGCAGCGTAGACTCGCGCCATGAACAGTATTTT. Translation: CASSVDSRHEQYF.

This clonotype has just a few counts. The chain combines TRBV20-1 with TRBJ2-2; 8 bases match TRBD2. The CDR3 has 15 amino acids. From germline, CDR1 is DFQATT and CDR2 SNEGSKA (reference sequence). J lost 3 bases, V lost 6 bases, and 9 bases had no gene match. CDR3 bases: TGCAGTGCCGAGACCCCGGGGGGGCACACCGGGGAGCTGTTTTTT. Its protein product is CSAETPGGHTGELFF.

This clonotype turned up a few times. The J gene is TRBJ1-1, the V gene TRBV11-2; the D gene is possibly TRBD1 (5 bases). With 1 base removed from V and 4 bases from J, the gap between germline ends came to 10 bases. The CDR3 has 14 residues. From germline, CDR1 is SGHAT and CDR2 FQNNGV. This chain's CDR3 is CASSLVERGTEAFF. In nucleotides, the CDR3 is TGTGCCAGCAGCTTAGTGGAGAGGGGCACTGAAGCTTTCTTT.

The CDR3 protein is CASSLTTLGTGELFF. CDR3 coding DNA: TGCGCCAGCAGCTTGACAACTCTGGGAACCGGGGAGCTGTTTTTT. The genes are TRBV5-1 and TRBJ2-2; D remains ambiguous. Trimming left V 1 base short and J 5 bases short, with 12 bases between. The CDR3 is 15 amino acids. Germline-derived CDR1 and CDR2 are SGHRS and YFSETQ.

The CDR3 nucleotides read TGTGCCAGCAGCCAAGGGGCCCCTTATGGAGCTTTCTTT. The encoded protein is CASSQGAPYGAFF. The J gene is TRBJ1-1, the V gene TRBV3-1; no firm D call. This CDR3 has 13 amino acids. Germline CDR1 and CDR2: LGHDT and YNNKEL (reference sequence). V shed 1 base and J shed 10 bases, with 13 bases lying between them.

The rearrangement joins TRBV7-2 to TRBJ2-2; 12 nucleotides align to TRBD1. The length of the CDR3 is 16 residues. J was trimmed by 6 bases and V by 5 bases; bases with no gene match: 7. Germline-derived CDR1 and CDR2 are SGHTA and FQGNSA. This CDR3 reads CASSLGTGGASGELFF. CDR3 DNA sequence: TGTGCCAGCAGCCTTGGGACAGGGGGCGCGTCCGGGGAGCTGTTTTTT. Together with reference TRBV7-2 and TRBJ2-2, the CDR3 gives the full variable domain: GAGVSQSPSNKVTEKGKDVELRCDPISGHTALYWYRQSLGQGLEFLIYFQGNSAPDKSGLPSDRFSAERTGGSVSTLTIQRTQQEDSAVYLCASSLGTGGASGELFFGEGSRLTVL.

The chain recombines TRBV11-2 with TRBJ1-6; D not certain. This CDR3 has 15 residues. V was cut by 2 bases and J by 14 bases, with 19 bases left in between. CDR1 SGHAT and CDR2 FQNNGV come from the germline V gene. CDR3 region: CASSLSRTSMETLHF. The DNA for the CDR3 is TGTGCCAGCAGCTTATCTCGGACCTCGATGGAGACCCTCCACTTT.

This clonotype showed up many times. Compared with germline, one end of the junction differs, possibly owing to a read error. The chain uses TRBV12-3 or TRBV12-4 and TRBJ2-1, with 9 nucleotides matching TRBD1. This CDR3 is 15 amino acids long. CDR3 bases: TGTGCCAGCACCAAAGACAGGGGGTTGATCAATGAGCAATTCTTC. Encoded protein: CASTKDRGLINEQFF.

J is TRBJ1-1 and V is TRBV5-1; weak D call: TRBD1 (6 bases). Germline loops: CDR1 SGHRS, CDR2 YFSETQ. Between the trimmed V and J ends, which lost 4 bases and 5 bases, there was a span of 15 bases. This CDR3 spans 14 amino acids. The CDR3 coding sequence is TGCGCCAGCAGCCACACAGGGACGGGGACTGAAGCTTTCTTT. Translated, it gives CASSHTGTGTEAFF.

This chain uses TRBV15 with TRBJ1-2, with unresolved D. The CDR3 extends over 14 amino acids. Trimming cost V 0 bases and J 4 bases, with 9 bases left between them. Germline lookup yields CDR1 LNHNV and CDR2 YYDKDF (reference sequence). The CDR3 DNA reads as TGTGCCACCAGCAGAGACGCGGCTTCCTATGGCTACACCTTC. Its translation is CATSRDAASYGYTF. The full variable domain, completed using reference TRBV15 and TRBJ1-2, is DAMVIQNPRYQVTQFGKPVTLSCSQTLNHNVMYWYQQKSSQAPKLLFHYYDKDFNNEADTPDNFQSRRPNTSFCFLDIRSPGLGDTAMYLCATSRDAASYGYTFGSGTRLTVV.

The table lists this clonotype with a few counts. The rearrangement uses TRBV6-1 and TRBJ2-7; D assignment may be TRBD1 or TRBD2 (5 bases each). V lost 2 bases to trimming and J lost 1 base, with 12 bases between them. CDR1 MNHNS and CDR2 SASEGT come from the germline V gene. The CDR3 is made up of 15 amino acids. DNA of the CDR3: TGTGCCAGCAGTGAAACCCAGGGACCTTCCTACGAGCAGTACTTC. It is translated as CASSETQGPSYEQYF.

In its sample, this clonotype was seen a few times. J is TRBJ2-5 and V is TRBV24-1; D is undetermined. Germline V gene sequence: CDR1 KGHDR, CDR2 SFDVKD. This CDR3 has 14 residues. Trimming stripped 0 bases from V and 2 bases from J, with 6 bases between. This CDR3 reads CATSDLMNQETQYF. CDR3 DNA sequence: TGTGCCACCAGTGATTTGATGAATCAAGAGACCCAGTACTTC.

This clonotype appeared a few times. The chain joins TRBV5-1 to TRBJ2-4; D unclear. This CDR3 contains 12 residues. Germline V gene data show CDR1 as SGHRS and CDR2 as YFSETQ. The germline V and J ends were trimmed by 4 bases and 6 bases, with 8 bases remaining between them. The CDR3 protein is CASSGHGNIQYF. The DNA of the CDR3 is TGCGCCAGCAGCGGGCATGGAAACATTCAGTACTTC.

CDR3 DNA sequence: TGTGCCACCTCACGGGGGGGGGCCTACGAGCAGTACTTC. It codes for CATSRGGAYEQYF. The V and J genes are TRBV27 and TRBJ2-7; 8 bases match TRBD2. CDR3 length: 13 residues. Germline values: CDR1 MNHEY, CDR2 SMNVEV (reference sequence). Trimming took 10 bases from V and 2 from J; bases not matched to a gene: 7.